These 13 T cell receptor beta chains originate from one sample sequenced in a study of blood T cell repertoires in COVID-19. TCRdb keeps only in-frame clones here, not all; method: immunoSEQ multiplex PCR. The sample shows around 130,000 clones, roughly 82% of them seen only once. The sequenced sample was peripheral blood. These receptors were obtained from a human donor in a cohort sampled during active COVID-19.

The chain has TRBV15 and TRBJ1-5; D uncertain. V lost 1 base and J lost 0, with 10 bases in between. CDR3 length: 16 residues. From germline, CDR1 is LNHNV and CDR2 YYDKDF (reference sequence). In nucleotides, the CDR3 is TGTGCCACCAGCAGAGTCTCGGGGAATAGCAATCAGCCCCAGCATTTT. It encodes CATSRVSGNSNQPQHF.

The J gene is TRBJ2-2, the V gene TRBV28; 10 nucleotides agree with TRBD1. The V gene's germline CDR1 is MDHEN and CDR2 SYDVKM. The trim removed 4 bases at V and 6 bases at J, leaving 11 bases unmatched. CDR3 size: 17 residues. CDR3 sequence reads: CASSSASGTGASGELFF. As DNA, the CDR3 is TGTGCCAGCAGTTCAGCTTCCGGGACAGGGGCGTCCGGGGAGCTGTTTTTT.

The chain recombines TRBV5-4 with TRBJ2-3; tentatively, D is TRBD2 (5 bases). Per the germline V gene, CDR1 is SGHNT and CDR2 is YYREEE (reference sequence). This CDR3 has 14 amino acids. Between the trimmed V and J ends, which lost 0 bases and 2 bases, there was a span of 7 bases. CDR3 in DNA: TGTGCCAGCAGCTTGGGACTATACACAGATACGCAGTATTTT. Amino acid sequence: CASSLGLYTDTQYF.

The chain carries TRBV5-1 and TRBJ2-3; weak D call: TRBD2 (6 bases). V shed 3 bases and J shed 1 base, with 12 bases lying between them. There are 15 residues in the CDR3. CDR1 is SGHRS, CDR2 YFSETQ, per germline. The CDR3 DNA reads TGCGCCAGCAGCTCCCTAGGAGGGGGCACAGATACGCAGTATTTT. The encoded protein is CASSSLGGGTDTQYF.

This clone has only a few counts. The V call is TRBV6-1, the J call TRBJ2-5; 13 nucleotides line up with TRBD2. This CDR3 contains 17 residues. Germline CDR1 reads MNHNS; CDR2 reads SASEGT. The ends lost 4 bases at V and 5 bases at J; junction bases unmatched: 10. The CDR3 nucleotides are TGTGCCAGCAGTGGGGGGACTAGCGGGGCCCCGGGGGAGACCCAGTACTTC. Protein product: CASSGGTSGAPGETQYF.

The chain employs TRBV5-1 and TRBJ1-5; the match to TRBD1 covers 7 bases. Germline CDR1 SGHRS, CDR2 YFSETQ. This CDR3 region has 14 residues. The V and J ends lost 4 bases and 5 bases, in that order; junction bases with no gene match: 6. CDR3 sequence (DNA): TGCGCCAGCAGCGCGACAGGGTGGGATCAGCCCCAGCATTTT. It codes for CASSATGWDQPQHF.

In this sample, this clone turned up once. The chain is built from TRBV19 and TRBJ2-3; TRBD2 aligns across 8 bases. The junction had 3 bases not matched to a gene; V was cut back by 9 bases and J by 1 base. Germline CDR1 LNHDA, CDR2 SQIVND (reference sequence). The CDR3 length is 13 residues. In nucleotides, the CDR3 is TGTGCCAGCGGGGGGGTGCGCACAGATACGCAGTATTTT. Its protein product is CASGGVRTDTQYF.

The chain combines TRBV18 with TRBJ2-5, with D tentatively TRBD2 (5 bases). The CDR3 extends over 14 amino acids. The V end was cut by 2 bases, the J end by 1 base, with 8 bases between. Looked up from germline, CDR1 is KGHSH and CDR2 is LQKENI. The CDR3 sequence: CASSPVRAQETQYF. As DNA, the CDR3 is TGTGCCAGCTCACCAGTGAGGGCCCAAGAGACCCAGTACTTC.

J is TRBJ1-2 and V is TRBV4-1, with 8 bases that match TRBD1. The CDR3 is 15 amino acids. J gave up 4 bases and V 3 bases, and 7 bases lay outside the gene matches. Germline assignment: CDR1 MGHRA and CDR2 YSYEKL. The DNA of the CDR3 is TGCGCCAGCAGCCATGACAGGGGATCATTCTATGGCTACACCTTC. Residues: CASSHDRGSFYGYTF.

The genes are TRBV7-2 and TRBJ2-2; TRBD1 is a possible D gene (6 bases). Germline assignment: CDR1 SGHTA and CDR2 FQGNSA. This CDR3 is built from 14 residues. Trimming shortened V by 5 bases and J by 2 bases, and 9 bases separated the two germline ends. In DNA, the CDR3 is TGTGCCAGCAGCCACAGGGAAAACACCGGGGAGCTGTTTTTT. It codes for CASSHRENTGELFF.

This sequence joins TRBV6-5 and TRBJ2-5; perhaps TRBD2 as D (6 bases). Looked up from germline, CDR1 is MNHEY and CDR2 is SVGAGI. This CDR3 is built from 15 residues. Trimming cost V 2 bases and J 4 bases, with 14 bases left between them. The chain's CDR3 is CASSYRPRDLETQYF. CDR3 sequence (DNA): TGTGCCAGCAGTTACCGCCCCCGGGACTTAGAGACCCAGTACTTC.

This clone is a singleton in its sample. The CDR3 DNA is TGCGCCAGCAGCTTGGGGCAGGTGAACAATGAGCAGTTCTTC. Its protein is CASSLGQVNNEQFF. V is TRBV5-1 and J is TRBJ2-1; unclear D gene. From germline, CDR1 is SGHRS and CDR2 YFSETQ. This CDR3 comprises 14 residues. V was cut by 0 bases and J by 5 bases, with 9 bases left in between.

V usage is TRBV28 and J usage is TRBJ1-2, with 9 bases fitting TRBD1. V gave up 11 bases and J gave up 3 bases; unmatched junction bases: 4. The germline gives CDR1 MDHEN, CDR2 SYDVKM. The CDR3 runs 12 residues. CDR3 sequence (DNA): TGTGCCTGCCGGGACAGGGACTATGGCTACACCTTC. Translated: CACRDRDYGYTF.